The 2 T cell receptor beta chains below come from one sample, sequenced in a study of PD-L1 blockade in urothelial cancer. Assay: immunoSEQ multiplex PCR; the TCRdb copy retains only in-frame clones and omits some. This sample has tens of thousands of clones, with almost 85% found just once. This sample comprised PBMCs, obtained around atezolizumab (anti-PD-L1) treatment. The receptors derive from a man between 65 and 85 years old with urothelial cancer.

This rearrangement joins TRBV27 to TRBJ1-5, with 8 bases identical to TRBD1. With V trimmed by 6 bases and J by 5 bases, 12 bases remained unmatched. The CDR3 spans 16 residues. Germline V gene data show CDR1 as MNHEY and CDR2 as SMNVEV (reference sequence). This chain's CDR3 is CASRPNAGGVDQPQHF. The CDR3 nucleotides are TGTGCCAGCAGACCTAATGCAGGGGGCGTCGATCAGCCCCAGCATTTT.

Only one count was recorded for this clone. V and J are TRBV4-1 and TRBJ2-1; 9 bases match TRBD1. The CDR3 sequence is 15 residues long. Germline CDR1 and CDR2: MGHRA and YSYEKL. V dropped 0 bases and J dropped 9; count of bases not matched to a gene: 6. CDR3 in amino acids: CASSQDGTGIGEQFF. The CDR3 DNA follows: TGCGCCAGCAGCCAAGACGGGACAGGGATCGGTGAGCAGTTCTTC.